This T cell receptor beta chain emerged from a study of blood T cells in healthy people across ages. CDR1 SGHRS and CDR2 YFSETQ come from the germline V gene. The CDR3 consists of 15 residues. Primed by a sample-barcoded 5' primer and a J-beta primer mix, a second PCR proceeded for about 6 to 12 cycles. MiXCR, run by TCRdb on the 5' RACE reads, gives a single entry per CDR3 protein. The sample records more than 700,000 distinct CDR3 sequences, 50% to 65% being singletons. The chain is built from TRBV5-1 and TRBJ2-5, with 10 bases aligning to TRBD2. The DNA end favors TRBJ2-7, so the J call may be wrong. The sequence was collected from a man older than 75 in good health. The sample taken for sequencing was blood. CDR3: CASSLTSGNHNEQYF. CDR3 nucleotides: TGCGCCAGCAGCTTGACTAGCGGGAATCACAACGAGCAGTACTTC.